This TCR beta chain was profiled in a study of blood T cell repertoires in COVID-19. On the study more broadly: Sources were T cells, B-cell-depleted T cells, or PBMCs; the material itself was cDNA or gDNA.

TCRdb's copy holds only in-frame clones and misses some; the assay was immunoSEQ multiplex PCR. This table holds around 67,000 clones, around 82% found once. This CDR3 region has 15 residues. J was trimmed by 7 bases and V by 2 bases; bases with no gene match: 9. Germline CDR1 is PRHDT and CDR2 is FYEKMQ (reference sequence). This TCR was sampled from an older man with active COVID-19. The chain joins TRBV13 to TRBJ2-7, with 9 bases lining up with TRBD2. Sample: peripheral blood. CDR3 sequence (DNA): TGTGCCAGCAGCTTAAGGCGGGGGGGCTCGGGAGAGCAGTACTTC. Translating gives CASSLRRGGSGEQYF.